The TCR beta chain under discussion was sequenced for a study of radiotherapy plus CTLA-4 blockade in lung cancer (dated by TCRdb to between 2017 and 2018). Regarding the study in general: Among the enrolled patients, approximately 17% had an objective response, and roughly 30% reached disease control.

General study outcomes and caveats: TCR clones derived from tumors expanded in peripheral blood after treatment with radiotherapy and ipilimumab. The strongest predictors of response, as reported, were early dynamic changes in blood T cell clones along with a rise in serum interferon-beta after radiation.

Focal radiation therapy combined with CTLA-4 blockade (ipilimumab) was tested in patients with chemo-refractory metastatic non-small-cell lung cancer. This clone was seen more than once but under ten times. Its antigen has not been determined. No much larger clone exists at a distance of one base, and base qualities are not known. Libraries were built with the immunoSEQ multiplex PCR assay. TCRdb holds this immuneACCESS table with in-frame rearrangements only. Some clones are missing; in checked studies, unresolved V genes explain under half, and the rest has no known cause. The sample table contains roughly 45,000 clones; only one count was recorded for 63% of them. Approximately 17% of the sample is held by the ten biggest clonotypes. Sequences were derived from peripheral blood, sampled from a patient treated with radiotherapy plus ipilimumab. The receptor was isolated from a human donor with non-small cell lung cancer who had a partial response to radiotherapy plus ipilimumab.

The sequence in DNA is TGTGCCATCAGGAGGACAGACACCGGGGAGCTGTTTTTT. This translates into CAIRRTDTGELFF. Recombination joined TRBV10-3 with TRBJ2-2, with TRBD1 tentatively as D gene (6 bases match). V sheds 6 bases and J sheds 3 bases, leaving 8 bases between their ends. Sequences ENHRY (CDR1) and SYGVKD (CDR2) are obtained from the germline V gene. There are 13 amino acids in the CDR3, from cysteine to phenylalanine inclusive. Solely the CDR3 DNA is kept, with 39 bases framed from the first base.